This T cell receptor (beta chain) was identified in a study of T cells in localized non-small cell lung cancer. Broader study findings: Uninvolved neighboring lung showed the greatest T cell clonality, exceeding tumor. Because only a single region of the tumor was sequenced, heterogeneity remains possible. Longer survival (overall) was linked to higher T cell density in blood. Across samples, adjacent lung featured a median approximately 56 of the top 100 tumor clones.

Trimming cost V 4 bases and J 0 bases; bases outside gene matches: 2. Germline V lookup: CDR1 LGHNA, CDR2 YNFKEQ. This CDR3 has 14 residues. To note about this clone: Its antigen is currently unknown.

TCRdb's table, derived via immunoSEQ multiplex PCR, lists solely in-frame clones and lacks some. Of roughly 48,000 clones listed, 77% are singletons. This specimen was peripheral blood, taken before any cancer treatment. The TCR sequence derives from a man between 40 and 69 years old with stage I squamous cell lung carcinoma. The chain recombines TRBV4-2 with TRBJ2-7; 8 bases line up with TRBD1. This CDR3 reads CASSRTGSSYEQYF. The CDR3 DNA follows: TGTGCCAGCAGCCGGACAGGGAGCTCCTACGAGCAGTACTTC.